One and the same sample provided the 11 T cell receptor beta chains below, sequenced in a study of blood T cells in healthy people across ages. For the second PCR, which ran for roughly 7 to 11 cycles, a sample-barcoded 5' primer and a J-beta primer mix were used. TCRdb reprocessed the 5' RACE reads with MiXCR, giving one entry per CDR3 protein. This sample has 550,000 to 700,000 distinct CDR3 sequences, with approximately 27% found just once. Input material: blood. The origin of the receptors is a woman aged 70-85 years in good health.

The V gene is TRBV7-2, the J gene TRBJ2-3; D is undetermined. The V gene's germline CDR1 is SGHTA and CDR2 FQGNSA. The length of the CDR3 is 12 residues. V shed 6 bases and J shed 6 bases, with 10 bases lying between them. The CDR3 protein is CASSALRDTQYF. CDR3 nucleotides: TGTGCCAGCAGTGCCTTACGGGATACGCAGTATTTT.

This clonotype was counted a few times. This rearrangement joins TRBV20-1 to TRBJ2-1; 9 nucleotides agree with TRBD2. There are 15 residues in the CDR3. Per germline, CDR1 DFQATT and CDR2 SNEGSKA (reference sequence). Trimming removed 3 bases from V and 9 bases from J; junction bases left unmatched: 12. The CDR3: CSASNLAGSSVEQFF. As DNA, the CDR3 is TGCAGTGCTAGCAATCTAGCGGGGTCGTCGGTTGAGCAGTTCTTC.

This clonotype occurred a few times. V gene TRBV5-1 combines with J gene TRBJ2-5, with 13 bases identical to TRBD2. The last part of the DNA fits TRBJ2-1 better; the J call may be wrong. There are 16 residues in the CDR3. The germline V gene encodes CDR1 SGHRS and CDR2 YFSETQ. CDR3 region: CASSYALAGGLDEQFF. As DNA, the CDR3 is TGCGCCAGCAGCTATGCACTAGCGGGGGGGTTGGATGAGCAGTTCTTC.

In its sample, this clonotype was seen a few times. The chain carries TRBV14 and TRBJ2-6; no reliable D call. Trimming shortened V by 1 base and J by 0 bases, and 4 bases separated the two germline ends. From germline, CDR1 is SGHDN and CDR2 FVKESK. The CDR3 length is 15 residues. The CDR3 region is CASSQASSGANVLTF. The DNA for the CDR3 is TGTGCCAGCAGCCAAGCCTCCTCTGGGGCCAACGTCCTGACTTTC.

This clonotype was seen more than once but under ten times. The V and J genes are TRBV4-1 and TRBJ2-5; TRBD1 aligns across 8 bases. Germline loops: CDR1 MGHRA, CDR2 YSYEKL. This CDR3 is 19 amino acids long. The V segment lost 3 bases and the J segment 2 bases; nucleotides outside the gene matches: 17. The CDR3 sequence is CASSQDRTWTGWAQETQYF. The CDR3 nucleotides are TGCGCCAGCAGCCAGGATAGAACCTGGACAGGGTGGGCGCAAGAGACCCAGTACTTC.

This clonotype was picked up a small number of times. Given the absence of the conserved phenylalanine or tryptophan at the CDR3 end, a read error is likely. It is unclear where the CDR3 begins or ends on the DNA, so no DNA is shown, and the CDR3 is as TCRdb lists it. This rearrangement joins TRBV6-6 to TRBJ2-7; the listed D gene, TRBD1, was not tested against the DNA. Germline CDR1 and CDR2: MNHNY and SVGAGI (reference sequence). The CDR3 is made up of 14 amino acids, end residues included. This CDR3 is CASSTRGQGEYSPP.

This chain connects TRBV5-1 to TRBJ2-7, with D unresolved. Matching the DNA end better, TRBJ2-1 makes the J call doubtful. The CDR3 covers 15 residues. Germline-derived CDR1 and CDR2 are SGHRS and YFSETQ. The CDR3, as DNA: TGCGCCAGCAGCAGCAGGAACAGCAATACGGGTGAGCAGTTCTTC. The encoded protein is CASSSRNSNTGEQFF.

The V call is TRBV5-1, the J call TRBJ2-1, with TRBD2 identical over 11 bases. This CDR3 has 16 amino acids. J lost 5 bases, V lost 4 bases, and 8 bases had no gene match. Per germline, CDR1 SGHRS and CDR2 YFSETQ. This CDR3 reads CASSLLAGGGNNEQFF. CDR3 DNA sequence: TGCGCCAGCAGCCTCCTAGCGGGGGGAGGCAACAATGAGCAGTTCTTC.

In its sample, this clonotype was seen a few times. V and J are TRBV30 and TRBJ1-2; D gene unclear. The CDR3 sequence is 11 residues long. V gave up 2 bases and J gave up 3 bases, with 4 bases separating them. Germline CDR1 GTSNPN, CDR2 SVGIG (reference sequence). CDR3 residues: CAWSPDYGYTF. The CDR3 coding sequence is TGTGCCTGGAGTCCGGACTATGGCTACACCTTC.

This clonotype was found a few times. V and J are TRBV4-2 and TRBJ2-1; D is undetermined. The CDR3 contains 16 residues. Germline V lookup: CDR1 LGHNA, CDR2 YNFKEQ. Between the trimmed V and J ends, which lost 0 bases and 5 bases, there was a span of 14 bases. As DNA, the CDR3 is TGTGCCAGCAGCCAAGATAACCGCGTTTTGGACAATGAGCAGTTCTTC. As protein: CASSQDNRVLDNEQFF.

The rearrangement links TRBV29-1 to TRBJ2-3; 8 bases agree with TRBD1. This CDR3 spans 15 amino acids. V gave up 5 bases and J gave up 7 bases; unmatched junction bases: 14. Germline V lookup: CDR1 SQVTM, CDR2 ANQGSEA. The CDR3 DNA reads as TGCAGCGTTACCCGGACAGGGATGGGGGGTAATACGCAGTATTTT. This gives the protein CSVTRTGMGGNTQYF.